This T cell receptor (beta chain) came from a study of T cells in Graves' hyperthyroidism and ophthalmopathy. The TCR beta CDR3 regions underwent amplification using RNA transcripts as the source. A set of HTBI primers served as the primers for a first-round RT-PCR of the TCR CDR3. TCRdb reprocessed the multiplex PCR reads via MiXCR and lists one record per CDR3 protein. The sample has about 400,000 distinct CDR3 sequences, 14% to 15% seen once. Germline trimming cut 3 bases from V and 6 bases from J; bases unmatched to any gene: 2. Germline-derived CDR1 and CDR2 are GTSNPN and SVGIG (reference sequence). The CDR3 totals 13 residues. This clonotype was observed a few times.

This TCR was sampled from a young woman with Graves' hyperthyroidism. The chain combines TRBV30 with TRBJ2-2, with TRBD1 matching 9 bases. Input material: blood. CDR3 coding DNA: TGTGCCTGGAGCAGACAGGGGGCCGGGGAGCTGTTTTTT. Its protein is CAWSRQGAGELFF.